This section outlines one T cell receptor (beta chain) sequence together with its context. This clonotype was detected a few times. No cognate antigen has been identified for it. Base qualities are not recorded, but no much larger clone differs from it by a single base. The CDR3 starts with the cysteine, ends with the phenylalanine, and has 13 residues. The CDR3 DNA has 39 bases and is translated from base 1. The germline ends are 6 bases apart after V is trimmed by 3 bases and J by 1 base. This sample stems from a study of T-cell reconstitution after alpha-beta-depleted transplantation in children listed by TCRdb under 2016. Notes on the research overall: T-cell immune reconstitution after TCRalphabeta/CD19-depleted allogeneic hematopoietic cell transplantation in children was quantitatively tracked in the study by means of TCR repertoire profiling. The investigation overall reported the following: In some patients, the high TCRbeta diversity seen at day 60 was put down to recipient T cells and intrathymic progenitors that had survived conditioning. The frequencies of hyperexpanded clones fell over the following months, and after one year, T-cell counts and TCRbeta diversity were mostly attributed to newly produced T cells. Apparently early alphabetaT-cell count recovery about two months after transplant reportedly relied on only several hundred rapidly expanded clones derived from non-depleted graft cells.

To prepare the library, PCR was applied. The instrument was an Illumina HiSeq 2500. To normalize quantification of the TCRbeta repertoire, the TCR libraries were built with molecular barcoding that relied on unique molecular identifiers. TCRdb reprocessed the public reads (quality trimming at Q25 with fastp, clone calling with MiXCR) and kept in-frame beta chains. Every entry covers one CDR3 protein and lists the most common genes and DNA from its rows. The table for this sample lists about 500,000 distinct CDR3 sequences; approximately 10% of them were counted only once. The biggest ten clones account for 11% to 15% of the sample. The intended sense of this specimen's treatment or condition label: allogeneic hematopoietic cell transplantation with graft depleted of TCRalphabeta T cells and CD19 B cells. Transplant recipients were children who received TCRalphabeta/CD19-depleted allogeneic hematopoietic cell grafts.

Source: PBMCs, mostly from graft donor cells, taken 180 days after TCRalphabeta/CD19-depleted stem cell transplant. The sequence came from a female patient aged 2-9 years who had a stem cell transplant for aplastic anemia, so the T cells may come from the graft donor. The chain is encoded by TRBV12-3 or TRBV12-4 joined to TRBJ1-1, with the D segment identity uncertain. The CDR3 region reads CASSFTANTEAFF. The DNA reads TGTGCCAGCAGTTTCACAGCGAACACTGAAGCTTTCTTT.